The 19 T cell receptor beta chains below come from one sample, sequenced in a study of T-cell reconstitution after alpha-beta-depleted transplantation in children (dated by TCRdb to about 2016). The library came from PCR. Sequencing instrument: Illumina HiSeq 2500. To normalize quantification of the TCRbeta repertoire, the TCR libraries were built with molecular barcoding that relied on unique molecular identifiers. TCRdb redid the processing of the public reads, applying fastp at Q25 and MiXCR, and retained in-frame beta chains. All rows with the same CDR3 protein become a single entry with the most common DNA and genes. This sample comprises about 230,000 distinct CDR3 sequences, around 9.7% of them detected only once. The biggest ten clones account for about 5% of the sample. The source material was PBMCs from the stem cell graft donor, sampled from the stem cell graft. The receptors shown here come from a human donor who donated a stem cell graft to a child with SCID.

The genes are TRBV6-1 and TRBJ2-7; unclear D gene. The CDR3 runs 13 residues. V shed 7 bases and J shed 8 bases, with 18 bases lying between them. Germline assignment: CDR1 MNHNS and CDR2 SASEGT. CDR3 DNA: TGTGCCAGCACCTCTTTCCCGGACCACAAGCAGTACTTC. Translating it yields CASTSFPDHKQYF.

The rearrangement links TRBV18 to TRBJ2-3, with 8 bases lining up with TRBD1. CDR1 and CDR2 from the germline V gene are KGHSH and LQKENI. The length of the CDR3 is 16 residues. J gave up 1 base and V 3 bases, and 6 bases lay outside the gene matches. CDR3: CASSPAGGAGTDTQYF. The DNA of the CDR3 is TGTGCCAGCTCACCCGCAGGGGGCGCGGGCACAGATACGCAGTATTTT.

This clonotype was recorded a few times. CDR3 sequence (DNA): TGCAGTGCTAGAGCCGGGGGGGTGACTGAAGCTTTCTTT. Its protein is CSARAGGVTEAFF. This sequence joins TRBV20-1 and TRBJ1-1, with D possibly being TRBD1 (5 bases). The CDR3 totals 13 residues. Germline V lookup: CDR1 DFQATT, CDR2 SNEGSKA (reference sequence). With 1 base removed from V and 5 bases from J, the gap between germline ends came to 11 bases.

This clonotype came up many times. The rearrangement uses TRBV12-3 or TRBV12-4 and TRBJ2-3; the match to TRBD1 covers 7 bases. The CDR3 spans 17 residues. Trimming cost V 6 bases and J 0 bases; bases outside gene matches: 12. The DNA for the CDR3 is TGTGCCAGCAGCCCAACGACAGGGCCAAAAAGCACAGATACGCAGTATTTT. Encoded protein: CASSPTTGPKSTDTQYF.

This chain uses TRBV10-3 with TRBJ1-2; a weak D match, TRBD1 (5 bases). Germline V gene sequence: CDR1 ENHRY, CDR2 SYGVKD. Trimming removed 4 bases at V and 2 bases at J, with 14 bases between. This CDR3 comprises 15 residues. CDR3 protein: CAISGRQSFNYGYTF. The CDR3 DNA is TGTGCCATCAGTGGCCGACAGTCCTTCAACTATGGCTACACCTTC.

V is TRBV7-6 and J is TRBJ1-3; D unclear. Trimming pared 5 bases from V and 7 bases from J, leaving 9 bases between. The CDR3 runs to 12 residues. Germline V gene data show CDR1 as SGHVS and CDR2 as FNYEAQ. The CDR3 DNA reads as TGTGCCAGCAGCCACGTTTCGAACACCATATATTTT. This codes for CASSHVSNTIYF. Using reference TRBV7-6 and TRBJ1-3 for the parts outside the CDR3, the full variable domain is GAGVSQSPRYKVTKRGQDVALRCDPISGHVSLYWYRQALGQGPEFLTYFNYEAQQDKSGLPNDRFSAERPEGSISTLTIQRTEQRDSAMYRCASSHVSNTIYFGEGSWLTVV.

This clonotype was counted at least ten times. The chain links TRBV24-1 to TRBJ2-1, with 9 bases fitting TRBD1. Germline CDR1 KGHDR, CDR2 SFDVKD. There are 14 residues in the CDR3. Germline trimming cut 5 bases from V and 4 bases from J; bases unmatched to any gene: 2. CDR3 protein: CATSGGQGYNEQFF. The CDR3 region has the DNA TGTGCCACCAGTGGCGGACAGGGGTACAATGAGCAGTTCTTC.

This clonotype was seen ten or more times. This sequence joins TRBV5-1 and TRBJ2-2, with a weak D call TRBD1 (6 bases). The CDR3 sequence is 19 residues long. Trimming pared 4 bases from V and 1 base from J, leaving 23 bases between. The germline gives CDR1 SGHRS, CDR2 YFSETQ. CDR3 residues: CASSAHRDTVRLNTGELFF. In DNA form, the CDR3 reads TGCGCCAGCAGCGCACATCGGGACACAGTAAGGTTGAACACCGGGGAGCTGTTTTTT.

In this sample, this clonotype turned up many times. The chain has TRBV2 and TRBJ2-5, with D perhaps assigned TRBD1 or TRBD2 (6 bases each). Germline V lookup: CDR1 SNHLY, CDR2 FYNNEI. Trimming took 2 bases from V and 5 from J, leaving 15 bases between them. CDR3 length equals 15 residues. The CDR3 region has the DNA TGTGCCAGCAGTGAAATCAGGGGCGCGGGGGAGACCCAGTACTTC. Protein: CASSEIRGAGETQYF.

This clonotype was seen ten or more times. The chain combines TRBV4-1 with TRBJ2-7, with 10 bases identical to TRBD2. The junction had 18 bases not matched to a gene; V was cut back by 0 bases and J by 10 bases. The CDR3 has 18 residues. Germline CDR1 MGHRA, CDR2 YSYEKL. The CDR3 sequence: CASSQDPKRGGPGIRQYF. Written as DNA, the CDR3 is TGCGCCAGCAGCCAAGATCCGAAGCGGGGGGGCCCCGGGATTAGACAGTACTTC.

This clonotype was counted many times. The V and J genes are TRBV28 and TRBJ1-2, with unresolved D. V lost 6 bases and J lost 6, with 17 bases in between. Germline-derived CDR1 and CDR2 are MDHEN and SYDVKM. CDR3 length: 14 amino acids. The CDR3 region is CASRALGEAHGYTF. As DNA, the CDR3 is TGTGCCAGCAGAGCCTTGGGTGAGGCGCATGGCTACACCTTC.

This clonotype was seen a few times. The chain combines TRBV29-1 with TRBJ1-2; D call uncertain. CDR1 is SQVTM, CDR2 ANQGSEA, per germline. Trimming left V 3 bases short and J 5 bases short, with 4 bases between. The CDR3 has 10 amino acids. The CDR3 region is CSVDAYGYTF. The CDR3 DNA reads as TGCAGCGTTGATGCTTATGGCTACACCTTC.

Turning to this clonotype: This may arise from a read error, as a much more abundant clone is one base away. The rearrangement links TRBV5-1 to TRBJ1-2; D unclear. Between the trimmed V and J ends, which lost 0 bases and 7 bases, there was a span of 19 bases. The CDR3 is 16 amino acids. The germline CDR1 and CDR2 sequences are SGHRS and YFSETQ. CDR3 sequence reads: CASSLDLTGFVRGYTF. Here the CDR3 DNA reads TGCGCCAGCAGCTTGGATTTGACCGGGTTCGTCCGTGGCTACACCTTC. Complete variable domain (other parts from reference TRBV5-1 and TRBJ1-2): KAGVTQTPRYLIKTRGQQVTLSCSPISGHRSVSWYQQTPGQGLQFLFEYFSETQRNKGNFPGRFSGRQFSNSRSEMNVSTLELGDSALYLCASSLDLTGFVRGYTFGSGTRLTVV.

The rearrangement uses TRBV5-1 and TRBJ1-1; D gene ambiguous. The ends were cut back, 0 bases at V and 7 bases at J, with 7 bases in the middle. The CDR3 sequence is 12 residues long. Per germline, CDR1 SGHRS and CDR2 YFSETQ. CDR3: CASSLEPSEAFF. In DNA form, the CDR3 reads TGCGCCAGCAGCTTGGAGCCTAGTGAAGCTTTCTTT.

The rearrangement links TRBV3-1 to TRBJ2-3; D is unresolved. Germline CDR1 is LGHDT and CDR2 is YNNKEL (reference sequence). The CDR3 runs to 15 residues. Trimming shortened V by 5 bases and J by 2 bases, and 14 bases separated the two germline ends. The CDR3 DNA reads TGTGCCAGCAGCTTAAGTGTTCTTCACACAGATACGCAGTATTTT. This sequence encodes CASSLSVLHTDTQYF.

This clonotype appeared many times. The chain employs TRBV5-1 and TRBJ2-5; D may correspond to TRBD1 or TRBD2 (5 bases each). Between the trimmed V and J ends, which lost 6 bases and 0 bases, there was a span of 15 bases. Germline V gene lookup returns CDR1 SGHRS and CDR2 YFSETQ. The CDR3 is 15 amino acids. DNA of the CDR3: TGCGCCAGCAACACGGGACCCATGTACCAAGAGACCCAGTACTTC. Protein product: CASNTGPMYQETQYF.

The V and J genes are TRBV18 and TRBJ2-3; 13 bases map to TRBD2. The CDR3 contains 16 residues. Germline V gene lookup returns CDR1 KGHSH and CDR2 LQKENI. V trimming: 3 bases; J trimming: 5 bases; junction bases outside the gene matches: 5. CDR3 DNA sequence: TGTGCCAGCTCACCCGTGGGACTAGCGGGGATAGATACGCAGTATTTT. Translating it yields CASSPVGLAGIDTQYF.

Ten or more counts support this clonotype. The chain recombines TRBV14 with TRBJ2-7; D perhaps matches TRBD1 (5 bases). V was clipped by 3 bases and J by 2 bases, with 11 bases between them. Germline lookup yields CDR1 SGHDN and CDR2 FVKESK. This CDR3 region has 14 residues. CDR3 nucleotides: TGTGCCAGCAGCCAGTGGGGCGGTCCCTACGAGCAGTACTTC. Amino acids: CASSQWGGPYEQYF. Full variable domain (rest looked up from reference TRBV14 and TRBJ2-7): EAGVTQFPSHSVIEKGQTVTLRCDPISGHDNLYWYRRVMGKEIKFLLHFVKESKQDESGMPNNRFLAERTGGTYSTLKVQPAELEDSGVYFCASSQWGGPYEQYFGPGTRLTVT.

This clonotype has a count of ten or more. The chain carries TRBV9 and TRBJ2-3; D gene ambiguous. Germline CDR1 is SGDLS and CDR2 is YYNGEE. The CDR3 covers 12 residues. V lost 0 bases, J lost 7 bases, and 6 bases lay in between. DNA of the CDR3: TGTGCCAGCAGCGTAGCTGGGAATACGCAGTATTTT. Translation gives CASSVAGNTQYF.